These T cell receptor beta chains were read from a single sample in a study of synovial regulatory T cells in juvenile arthritis. Generated by immunoSEQ multiplex PCR, the TCRdb table keeps only in-frame clones and is missing some. The table for this sample gives 7,700 or so clones. Material: Treg cells from blood. Every receptor here comes from a donor under 30 with juvenile idiopathic arthritis. Each CDR3 is given with its conserved first and last residue. Fields, in order: J gene, V gene, CDR3 length, CDR3 protein.

TRBJ2-5 | TRBV4-1 | 14 | CASSRLWGKETQYF
TRBJ2-7 | TRBV4-2 | 15 | CASSPTTGSAYEQYF
TRBJ1-4 | TRBV7-8 | 14 | CASSATGGAEKLFF
TRBJ2-2 | TRBV4-3 | 16 | CASSQVGQGIAGELFF
TRBJ2-3 | TRBV5-1 | 17 | CASSLASSGSRTDTQYF
TRBJ2-3 | TRBV5-1 | 16 | CASSWTSGGRTDTQYF
TRBJ2-7 | TRBV5-1 | 15 | CASSGRVFASYEQYF
TRBJ2-7 | TRBV6-6 | 13 | CASSSGTVGEQYF
TRBJ2-2 | TRBV13 | 18 | CASSPPGTSSPNTGELFF
TRBJ2-5 | TRBV5-4 | 14 | CASKGGLAQETQYF
TRBJ2-1 | TRBV5-1 | 14 | CASSFLVAYNEQFF
TRBJ1-2 | TRBV15 | 12 | CATSPSGGGYTF
TRBJ2-1 | TRBV29-1 | 16 | CSMRNRLAGFTDEQFF
TRBJ2-7 | TRBV18 | 15 | CASSRLAGRTYEQYF
TRBJ1-2 | TRBV19 | 12 | CASSIRTHGYTF
TRBJ2-6 | TRBV19 | 17 | CASSLTGANSGANVLTF
TRBJ2-1 | TRBV28 | 15 | CASSPIRDGYNEQFF
TRBJ2-7 | TRBV6-5 | 15 | CASSYSGLGVYEQYF
TRBJ2-3 | TRBV5-1 | 12 | CASSSYTDTQYF
TRBJ1-3 | TRBV5-1 | 15 | CASSTGGISGNTIYF
TRBJ2-1 | TRBV14 | 16 | CASSQVAGLTYNEQFF